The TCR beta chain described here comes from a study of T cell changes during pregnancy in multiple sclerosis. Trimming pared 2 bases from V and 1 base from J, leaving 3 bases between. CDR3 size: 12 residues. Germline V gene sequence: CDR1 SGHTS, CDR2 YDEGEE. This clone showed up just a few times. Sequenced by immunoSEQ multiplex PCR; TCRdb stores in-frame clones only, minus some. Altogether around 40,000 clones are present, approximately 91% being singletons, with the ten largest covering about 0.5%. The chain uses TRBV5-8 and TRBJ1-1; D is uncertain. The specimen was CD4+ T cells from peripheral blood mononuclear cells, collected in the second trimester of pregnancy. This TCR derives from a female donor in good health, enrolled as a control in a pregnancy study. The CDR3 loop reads CASSFRNTEAFF. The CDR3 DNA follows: TGTGCCAGCAGCTTTAGGAACACTGAAGCTTTCTTT.